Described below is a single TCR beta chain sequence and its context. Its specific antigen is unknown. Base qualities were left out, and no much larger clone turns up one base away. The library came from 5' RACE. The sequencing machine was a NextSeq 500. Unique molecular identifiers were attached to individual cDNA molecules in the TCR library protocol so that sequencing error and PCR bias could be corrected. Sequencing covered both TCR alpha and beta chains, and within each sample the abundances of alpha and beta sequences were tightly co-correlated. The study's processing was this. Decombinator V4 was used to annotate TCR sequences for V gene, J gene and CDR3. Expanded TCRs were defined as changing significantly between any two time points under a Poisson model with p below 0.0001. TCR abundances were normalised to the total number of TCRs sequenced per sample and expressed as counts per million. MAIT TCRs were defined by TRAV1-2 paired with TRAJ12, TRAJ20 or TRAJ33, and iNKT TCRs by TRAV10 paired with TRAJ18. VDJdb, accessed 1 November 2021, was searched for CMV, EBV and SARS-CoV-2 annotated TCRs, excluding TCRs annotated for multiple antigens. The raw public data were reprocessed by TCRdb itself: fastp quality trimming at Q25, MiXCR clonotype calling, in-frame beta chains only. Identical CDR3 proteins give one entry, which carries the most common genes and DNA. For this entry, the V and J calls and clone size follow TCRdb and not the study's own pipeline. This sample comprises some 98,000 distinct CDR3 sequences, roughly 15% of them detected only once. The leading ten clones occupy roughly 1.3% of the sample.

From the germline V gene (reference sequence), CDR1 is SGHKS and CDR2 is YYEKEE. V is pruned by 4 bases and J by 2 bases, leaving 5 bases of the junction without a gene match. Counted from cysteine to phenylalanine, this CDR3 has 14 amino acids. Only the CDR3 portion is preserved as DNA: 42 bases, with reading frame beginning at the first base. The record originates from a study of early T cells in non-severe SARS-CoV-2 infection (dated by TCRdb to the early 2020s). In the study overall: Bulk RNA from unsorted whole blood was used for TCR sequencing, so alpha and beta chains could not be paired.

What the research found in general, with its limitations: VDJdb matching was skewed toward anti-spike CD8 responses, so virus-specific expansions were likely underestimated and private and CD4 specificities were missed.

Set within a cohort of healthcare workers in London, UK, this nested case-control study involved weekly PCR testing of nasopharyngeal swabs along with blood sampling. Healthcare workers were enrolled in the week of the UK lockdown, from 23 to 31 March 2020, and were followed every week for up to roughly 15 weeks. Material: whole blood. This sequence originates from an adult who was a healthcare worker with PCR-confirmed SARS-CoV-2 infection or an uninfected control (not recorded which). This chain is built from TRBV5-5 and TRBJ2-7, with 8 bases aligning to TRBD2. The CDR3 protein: CASSRLATTYEQYF. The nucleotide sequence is TGTGCCAGCAGCCGACTAGCGACCACCTACGAGCAGTACTTC. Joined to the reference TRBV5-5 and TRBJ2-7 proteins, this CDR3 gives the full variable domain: DAGVTQSPTHLIKTRGQQVTLRCSPISGHKSVSWYQQVLGQGPQFIFQYYEKEERGRGNFPDRFSARQFPNYSSELNVNALLLGDSALYLCASSRLATTYEQYFGPGTRLTVT.